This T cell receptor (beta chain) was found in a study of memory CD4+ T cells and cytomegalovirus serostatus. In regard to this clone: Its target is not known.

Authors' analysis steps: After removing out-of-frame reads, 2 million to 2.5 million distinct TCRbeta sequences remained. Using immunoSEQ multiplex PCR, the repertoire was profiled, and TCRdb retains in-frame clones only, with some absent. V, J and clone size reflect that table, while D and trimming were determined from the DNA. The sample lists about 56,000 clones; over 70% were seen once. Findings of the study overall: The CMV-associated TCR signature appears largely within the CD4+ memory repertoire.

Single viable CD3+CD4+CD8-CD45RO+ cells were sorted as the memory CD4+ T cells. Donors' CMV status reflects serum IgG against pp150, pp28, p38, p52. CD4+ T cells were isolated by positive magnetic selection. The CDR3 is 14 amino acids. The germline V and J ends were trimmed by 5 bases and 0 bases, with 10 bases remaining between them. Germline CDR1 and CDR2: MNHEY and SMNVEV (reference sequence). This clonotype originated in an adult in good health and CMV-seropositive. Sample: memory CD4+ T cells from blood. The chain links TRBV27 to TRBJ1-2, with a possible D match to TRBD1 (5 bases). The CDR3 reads CASSRTSTNYGYTF. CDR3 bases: TGTGCCAGCAGTCGGACATCTACTAACTATGGCTACACCTTC.